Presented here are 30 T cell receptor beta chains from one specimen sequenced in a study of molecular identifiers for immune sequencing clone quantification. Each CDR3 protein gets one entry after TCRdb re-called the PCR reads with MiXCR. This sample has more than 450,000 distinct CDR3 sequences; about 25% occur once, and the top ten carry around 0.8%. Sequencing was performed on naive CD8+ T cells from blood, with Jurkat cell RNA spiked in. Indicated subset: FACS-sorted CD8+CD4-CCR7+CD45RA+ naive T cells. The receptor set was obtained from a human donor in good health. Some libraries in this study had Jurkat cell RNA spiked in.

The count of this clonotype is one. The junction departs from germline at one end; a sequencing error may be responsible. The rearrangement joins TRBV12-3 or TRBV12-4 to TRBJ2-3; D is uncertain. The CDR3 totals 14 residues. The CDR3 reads CASSLGQHTNTQYF. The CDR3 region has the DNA TGTGCCAGCAGTTTAGGGCAGCACACAAATACGCAATATTTT.

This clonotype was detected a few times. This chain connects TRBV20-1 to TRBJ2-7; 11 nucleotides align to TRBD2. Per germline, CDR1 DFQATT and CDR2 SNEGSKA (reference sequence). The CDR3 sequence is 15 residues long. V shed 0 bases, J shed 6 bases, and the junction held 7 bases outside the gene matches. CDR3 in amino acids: CSARDEGLAVGEQYF. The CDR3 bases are TGCAGTGCTAGAGACGAGGGACTAGCGGTCGGCGAGCAGTACTTC.

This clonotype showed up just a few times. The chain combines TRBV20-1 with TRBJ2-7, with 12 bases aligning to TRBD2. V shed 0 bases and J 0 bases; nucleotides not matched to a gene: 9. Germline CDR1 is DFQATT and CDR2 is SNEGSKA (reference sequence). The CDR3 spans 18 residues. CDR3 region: CSARDTGLAGRSSYEQYF. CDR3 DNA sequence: TGCAGTGCTAGAGATACGGGACTAGCGGGCCGTTCCTCCTACGAGCAGTACTTC.

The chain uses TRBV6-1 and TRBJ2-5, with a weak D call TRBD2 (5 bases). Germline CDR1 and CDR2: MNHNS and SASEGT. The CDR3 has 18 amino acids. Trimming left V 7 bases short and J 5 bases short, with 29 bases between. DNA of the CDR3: TGTGCCAGCAAAGCTTATATAGGACTTTCCCTTGTTCGGGAGACCCAGTACTTC. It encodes CASKAYIGLSLVRETQYF.

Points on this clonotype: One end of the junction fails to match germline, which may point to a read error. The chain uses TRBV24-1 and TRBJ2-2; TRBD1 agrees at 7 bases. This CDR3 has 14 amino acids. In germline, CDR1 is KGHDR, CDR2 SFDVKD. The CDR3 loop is CASSESDRAGELFF. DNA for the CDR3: TGTGCCTCCAGTGAATCAGACAGGGCCGGGGAGCTGTTTTTT.

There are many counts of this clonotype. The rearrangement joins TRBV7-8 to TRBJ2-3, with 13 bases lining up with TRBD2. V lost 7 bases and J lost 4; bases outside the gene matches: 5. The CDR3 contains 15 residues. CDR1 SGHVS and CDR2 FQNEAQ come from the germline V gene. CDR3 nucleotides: TGTGCCAGCATATTGGGACTAGCGGGACCAGATACGCAGTATTTT. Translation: CASILGLAGPDTQYF.

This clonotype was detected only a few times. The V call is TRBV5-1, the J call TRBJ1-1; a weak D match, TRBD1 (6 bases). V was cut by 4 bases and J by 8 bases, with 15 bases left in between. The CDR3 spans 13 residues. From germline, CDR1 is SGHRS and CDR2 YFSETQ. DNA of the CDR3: TGCGCCAGCAGCCGGACAGAAGGACACGAAGCTTTCTTT. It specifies CASSRTEGHEAFF. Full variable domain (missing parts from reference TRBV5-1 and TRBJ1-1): KAGVTQTPRYLIKTRGQQVTLSCSPISGHRSVSWYQQTPGQGLQFLFEYFSETQRNKGNFPGRFSGRQFSNSRSEMNVSTLELGDSALYLCASSRTEGHEAFFGQGTRLTVV.

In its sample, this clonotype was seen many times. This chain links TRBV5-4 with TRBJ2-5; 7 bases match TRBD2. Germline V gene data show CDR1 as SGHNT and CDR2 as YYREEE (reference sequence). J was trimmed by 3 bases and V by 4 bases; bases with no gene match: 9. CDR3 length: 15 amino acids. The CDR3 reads CASSESGLVEETQYF. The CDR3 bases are TGTGCCAGCAGCGAGAGCGGACTAGTCGAAGAGACCCAGTACTTC.

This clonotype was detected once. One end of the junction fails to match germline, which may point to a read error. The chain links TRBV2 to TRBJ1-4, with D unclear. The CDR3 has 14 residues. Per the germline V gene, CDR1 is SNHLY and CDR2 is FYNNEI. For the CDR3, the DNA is TGTGCCAGCAGCAGCTTCCTAGCTAATGAAAATCTGTTTTTT. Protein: CASSSFLANENLFF.

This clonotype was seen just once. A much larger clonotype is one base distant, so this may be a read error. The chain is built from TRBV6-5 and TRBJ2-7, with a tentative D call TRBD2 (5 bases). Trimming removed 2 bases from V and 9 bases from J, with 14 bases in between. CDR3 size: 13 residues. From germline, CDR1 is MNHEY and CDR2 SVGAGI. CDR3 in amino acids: CASSYGPALGQYF. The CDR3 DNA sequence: TGTGCCAGCAGTTACGGTCCAGCACTAGGGCAGTACTTC.

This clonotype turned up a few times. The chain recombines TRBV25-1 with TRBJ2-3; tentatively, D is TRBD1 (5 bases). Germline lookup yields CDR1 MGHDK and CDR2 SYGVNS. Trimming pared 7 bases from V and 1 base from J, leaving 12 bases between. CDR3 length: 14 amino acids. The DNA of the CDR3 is TGTGCCAGCAACGCAGGGCTGGGCACAGATACGCAGTATTTT. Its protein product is CASNAGLGTDTQYF.

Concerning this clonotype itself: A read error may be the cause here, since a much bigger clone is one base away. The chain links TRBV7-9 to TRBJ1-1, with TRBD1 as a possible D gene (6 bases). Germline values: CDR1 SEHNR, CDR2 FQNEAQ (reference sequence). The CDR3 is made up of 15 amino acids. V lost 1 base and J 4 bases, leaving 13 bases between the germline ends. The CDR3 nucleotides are TGTGCCAGCAGCTTAGGTGGCCAGGGGTTCACTGAAGCTTTCTTT. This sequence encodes CASSLGGQGFTEAFF.

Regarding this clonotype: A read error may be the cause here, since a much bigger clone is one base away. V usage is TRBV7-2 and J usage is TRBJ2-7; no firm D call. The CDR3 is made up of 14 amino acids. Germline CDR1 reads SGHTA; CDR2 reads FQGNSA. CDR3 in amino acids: CAGSSYTGAYEQYF. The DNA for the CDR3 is TGTGCCGGCAGCTCCTACACCGGTGCCTACGAGCAGTACTTC.

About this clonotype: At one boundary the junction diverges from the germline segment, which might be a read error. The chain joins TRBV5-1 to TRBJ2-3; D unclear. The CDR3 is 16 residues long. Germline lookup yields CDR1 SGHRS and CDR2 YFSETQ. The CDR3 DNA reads TGCGCCAGCAGCCCGACCTTCCTAGACCGCACCGATACGCAGTATTTT. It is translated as CASSPTFLDRTDTQYF.

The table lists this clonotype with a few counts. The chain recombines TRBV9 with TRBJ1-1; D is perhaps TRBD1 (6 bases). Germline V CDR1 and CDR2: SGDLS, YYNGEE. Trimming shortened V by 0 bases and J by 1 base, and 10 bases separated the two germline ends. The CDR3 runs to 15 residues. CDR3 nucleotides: TGTGCCAGCAGCGTAGTCAGGACAGCGAACACTGAAGCTTTCTTT. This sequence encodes CASSVVRTANTEAFF.

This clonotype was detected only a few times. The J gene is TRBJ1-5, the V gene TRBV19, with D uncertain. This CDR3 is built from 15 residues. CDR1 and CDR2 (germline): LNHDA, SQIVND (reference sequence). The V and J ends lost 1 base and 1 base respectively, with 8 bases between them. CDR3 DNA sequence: TGTGCCAGTAGTATAGGAGCTGGGAGCAATCAGCCCCAGCATTTT. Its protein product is CASSIGAGSNQPQHF.

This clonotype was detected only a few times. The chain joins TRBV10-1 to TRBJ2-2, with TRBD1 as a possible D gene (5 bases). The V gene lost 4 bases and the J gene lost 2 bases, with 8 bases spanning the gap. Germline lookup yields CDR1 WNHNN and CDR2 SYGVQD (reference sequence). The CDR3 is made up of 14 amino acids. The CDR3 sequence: CASSGGQNTGELFF. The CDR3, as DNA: TGCGCCAGCAGTGGTGGACAAAACACCGGGGAGCTGTTTTTT.

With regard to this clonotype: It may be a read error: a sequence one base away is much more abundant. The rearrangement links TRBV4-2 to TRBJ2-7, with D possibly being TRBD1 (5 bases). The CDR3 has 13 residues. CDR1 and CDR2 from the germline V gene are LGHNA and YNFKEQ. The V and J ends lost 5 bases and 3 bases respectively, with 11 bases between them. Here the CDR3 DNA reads TGTGCCAGCAGCGCCCAGGGCCTCTACGAGCAGTACTTC. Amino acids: CASSAQGLYEQYF.

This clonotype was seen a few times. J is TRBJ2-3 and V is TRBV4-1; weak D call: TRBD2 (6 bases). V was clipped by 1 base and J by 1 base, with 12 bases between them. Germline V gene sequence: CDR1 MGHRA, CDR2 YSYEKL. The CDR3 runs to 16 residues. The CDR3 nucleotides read TGCGCCAGCAGCCAAGGTTTCTGGGGGGGCACAGATACGCAGTATTTT. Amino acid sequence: CASSQGFWGGTDTQYF.

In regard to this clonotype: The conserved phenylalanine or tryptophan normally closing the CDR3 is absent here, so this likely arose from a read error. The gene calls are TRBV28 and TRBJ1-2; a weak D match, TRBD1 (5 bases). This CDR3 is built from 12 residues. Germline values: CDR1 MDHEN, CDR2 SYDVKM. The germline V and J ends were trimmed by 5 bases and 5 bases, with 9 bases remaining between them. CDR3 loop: CASSDSAYGYTL. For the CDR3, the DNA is TGTGCCAGCAGTGACAGTGCTTATGGCTACACCCTC.

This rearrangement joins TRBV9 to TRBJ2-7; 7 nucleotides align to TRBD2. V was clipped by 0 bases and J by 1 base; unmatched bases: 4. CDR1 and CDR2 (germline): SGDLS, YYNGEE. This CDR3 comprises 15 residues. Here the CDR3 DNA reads TGTGCCAGCAGCGTAGGTAGCGGGTGTTCCTACGAGCAGTACTTC. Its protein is CASSVGSGCSYEQYF.

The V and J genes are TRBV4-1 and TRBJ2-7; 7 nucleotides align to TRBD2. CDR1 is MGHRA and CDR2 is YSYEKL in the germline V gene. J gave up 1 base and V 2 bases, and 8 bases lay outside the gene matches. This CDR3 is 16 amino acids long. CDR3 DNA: TGCGCCAGCAGCCAAAGGGCAGGGAGGGATTCCTACGAGCAGTACTTC. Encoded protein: CASSQRAGRDSYEQYF.

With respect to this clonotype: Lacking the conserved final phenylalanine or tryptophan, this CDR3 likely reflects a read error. CDR3 nucleotides: TGTGCCAGCAGTTCCACCCTAGCGGGGCTCACAGATACGCAGTATCTT. Encoded protein: CASSSTLAGLTDTQYL. The chain combines TRBV6-2 or TRBV6-3 with TRBJ2-3; 9 nucleotides agree with TRBD2. The CDR3 is made up of 16 amino acids. V gave up 4 bases and J gave up 2 bases; unmatched junction bases: 7. The germline V gene encodes CDR1 MNHEY and CDR2 SVGEGT.

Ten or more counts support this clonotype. The CDR3 reads CASSLGGGTYEQYF. The CDR3 bases are TGTGCCAGCAGTTTAGGGGGGGGGACCTACGAGCAGTACTTC. The chain joins TRBV27 to TRBJ2-7; 7 bases line up with TRBD2. The CDR3 covers 14 residues. Per the germline V gene, CDR1 is MNHEY and CDR2 is SMNVEV (reference sequence). V trimming: 2 bases; J trimming: 2 bases; junction bases outside the gene matches: 3.

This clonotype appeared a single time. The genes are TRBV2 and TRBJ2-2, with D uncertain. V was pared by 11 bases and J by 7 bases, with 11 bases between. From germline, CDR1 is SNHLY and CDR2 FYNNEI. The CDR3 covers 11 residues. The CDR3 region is CACEKGGELFF. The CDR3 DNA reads TGTGCCTGCGAAAAGGGCGGGGAGCTGTTTTTT. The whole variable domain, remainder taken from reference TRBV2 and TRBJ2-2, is EPEVTQTPSHQVTQMGQEVILRCVPISNHLYFYWYRQILGQKVEFLVSFYNNEISEKSEIFDDQFSVERPDGSNFTLKIRSTKLEDSAMYFCACEKGGELFFGEGSRLTVL.

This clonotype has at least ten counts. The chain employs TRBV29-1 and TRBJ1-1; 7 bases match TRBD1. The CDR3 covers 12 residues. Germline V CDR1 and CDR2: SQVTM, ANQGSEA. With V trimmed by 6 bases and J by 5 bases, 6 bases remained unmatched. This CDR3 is CSVTDRATEAFF. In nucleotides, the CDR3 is TGCAGCGTGACCGACAGGGCGACTGAAGCTTTCTTT.

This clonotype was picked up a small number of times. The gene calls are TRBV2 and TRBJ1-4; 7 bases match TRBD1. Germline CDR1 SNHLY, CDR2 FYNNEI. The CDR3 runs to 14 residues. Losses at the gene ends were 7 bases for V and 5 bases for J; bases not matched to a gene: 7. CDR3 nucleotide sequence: TGTGCCAGCACGGGGGGACAGATAAATGAAAAACTGTTTTTT. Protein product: CASTGGQINEKLFF.

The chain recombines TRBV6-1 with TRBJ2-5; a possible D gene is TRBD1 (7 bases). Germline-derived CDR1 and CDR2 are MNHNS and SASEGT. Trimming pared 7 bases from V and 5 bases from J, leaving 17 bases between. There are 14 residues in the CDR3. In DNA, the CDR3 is TGTGCCAGCACCCAGGGGGGAGTTTGGGAGACCCAGTACTTC. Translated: CASTQGGVWETQYF.

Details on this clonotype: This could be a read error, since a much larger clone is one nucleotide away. As DNA, the CDR3 is TGCTGCGTTGACCGGGACACTGAAGCTTTCTTT. Its protein product is CCVDRDTEAFF. The chain recombines TRBV29-1 with TRBJ1-1, with D uncertain. The CDR3 spans 11 residues. CDR1 and CDR2 from the germline V gene are SQVTM and ANQGSEA. The full variable domain, in which reference TRBV29-1 and TRBJ1-1 provide the parts outside the CDR3, is SAVISQKPSRDICQRGTSLTIQCQVDSQVTMMFWYRQQPGQSLTLIATANQGSEATYESGFVIDKFPISRPNLTFSTLTVSNMSPEDSSIYLCCVDRDTEAFFGQGTRLTVV.

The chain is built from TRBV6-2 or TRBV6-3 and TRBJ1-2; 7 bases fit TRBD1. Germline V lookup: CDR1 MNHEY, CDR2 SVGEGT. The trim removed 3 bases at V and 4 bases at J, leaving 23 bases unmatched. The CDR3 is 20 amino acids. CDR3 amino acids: CASSYSTTGDEIRSGYGYTF. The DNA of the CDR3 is TGTGCCAGCAGTTATTCCACCACAGGGGACGAGATCAGGTCCGGCTATGGCTACACCTTC.